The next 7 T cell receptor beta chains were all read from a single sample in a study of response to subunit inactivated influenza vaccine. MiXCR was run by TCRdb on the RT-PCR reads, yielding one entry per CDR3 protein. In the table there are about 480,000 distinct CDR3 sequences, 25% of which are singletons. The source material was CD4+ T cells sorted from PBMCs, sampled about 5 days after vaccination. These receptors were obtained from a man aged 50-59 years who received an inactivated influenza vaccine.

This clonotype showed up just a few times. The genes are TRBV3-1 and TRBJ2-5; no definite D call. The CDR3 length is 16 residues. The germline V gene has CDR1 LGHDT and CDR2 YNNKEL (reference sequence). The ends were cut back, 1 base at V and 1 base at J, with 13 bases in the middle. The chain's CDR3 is CASSQAWKVLQETQYF. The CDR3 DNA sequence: TGTGCCAGCAGCCAAGCTTGGAAGGTCCTCCAAGAGACCCAGTACTTC.

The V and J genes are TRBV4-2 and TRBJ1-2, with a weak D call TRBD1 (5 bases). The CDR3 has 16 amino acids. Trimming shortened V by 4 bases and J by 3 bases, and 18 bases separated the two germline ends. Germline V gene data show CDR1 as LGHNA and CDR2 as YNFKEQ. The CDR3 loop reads CASSPSGTDSYYGYTF. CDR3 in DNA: TGTGCCAGCAGCCCATCCGGGACGGATTCCTACTATGGCTACACCTTC.

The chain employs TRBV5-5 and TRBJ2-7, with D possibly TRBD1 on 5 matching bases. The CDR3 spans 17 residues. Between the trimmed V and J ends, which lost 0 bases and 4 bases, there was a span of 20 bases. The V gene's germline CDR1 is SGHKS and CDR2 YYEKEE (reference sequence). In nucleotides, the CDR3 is TGTGCCAGCAGCTTGGCCCCTGGCGGTCAGGGTACGTACGAGCAGTACTTC. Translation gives CASSLAPGGQGTYEQYF. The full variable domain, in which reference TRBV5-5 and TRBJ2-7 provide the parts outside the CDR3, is DAGVTQSPTHLIKTRGQQVTLRCSPISGHKSVSWYQQVLGQGPQFIFQYYEKEERGRGNFPDRFSARQFPNYSSELNVNALLLGDSALYLCASSLAPGGQGTYEQYFGPGTRLTVT.

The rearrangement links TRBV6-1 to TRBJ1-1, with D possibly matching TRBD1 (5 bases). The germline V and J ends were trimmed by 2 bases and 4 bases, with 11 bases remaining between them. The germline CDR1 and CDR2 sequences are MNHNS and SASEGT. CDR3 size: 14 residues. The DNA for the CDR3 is TGTGCCAGCAGTGAATTGGGGGGTGTCACTGAAGCTTTCTTT. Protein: CASSELGGVTEAFF.

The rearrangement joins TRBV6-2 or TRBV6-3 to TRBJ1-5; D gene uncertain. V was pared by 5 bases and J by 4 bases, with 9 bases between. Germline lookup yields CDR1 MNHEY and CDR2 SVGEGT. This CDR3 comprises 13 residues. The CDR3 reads CASSGPNNQPQHF. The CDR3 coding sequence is TGTGCCAGCAGTGGACCCAATAATCAGCCCCAGCATTTT.

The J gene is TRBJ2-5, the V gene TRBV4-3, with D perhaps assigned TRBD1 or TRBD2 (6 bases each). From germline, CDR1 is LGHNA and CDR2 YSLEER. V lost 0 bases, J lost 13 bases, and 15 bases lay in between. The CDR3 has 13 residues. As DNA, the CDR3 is TGCGCCAGCAGCCAAGAGACGCCAGGGGAGGCGTACTTC. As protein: CASSQETPGEAYF.

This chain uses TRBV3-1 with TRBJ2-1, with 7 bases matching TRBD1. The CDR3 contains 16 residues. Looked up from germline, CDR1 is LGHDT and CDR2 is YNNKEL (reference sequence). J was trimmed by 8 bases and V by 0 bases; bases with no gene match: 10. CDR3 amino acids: CASSQESGQLLDEQFF. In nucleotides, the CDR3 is TGTGCCAGCAGCCAAGAATCGGGACAGTTGCTCGATGAGCAGTTCTTC.